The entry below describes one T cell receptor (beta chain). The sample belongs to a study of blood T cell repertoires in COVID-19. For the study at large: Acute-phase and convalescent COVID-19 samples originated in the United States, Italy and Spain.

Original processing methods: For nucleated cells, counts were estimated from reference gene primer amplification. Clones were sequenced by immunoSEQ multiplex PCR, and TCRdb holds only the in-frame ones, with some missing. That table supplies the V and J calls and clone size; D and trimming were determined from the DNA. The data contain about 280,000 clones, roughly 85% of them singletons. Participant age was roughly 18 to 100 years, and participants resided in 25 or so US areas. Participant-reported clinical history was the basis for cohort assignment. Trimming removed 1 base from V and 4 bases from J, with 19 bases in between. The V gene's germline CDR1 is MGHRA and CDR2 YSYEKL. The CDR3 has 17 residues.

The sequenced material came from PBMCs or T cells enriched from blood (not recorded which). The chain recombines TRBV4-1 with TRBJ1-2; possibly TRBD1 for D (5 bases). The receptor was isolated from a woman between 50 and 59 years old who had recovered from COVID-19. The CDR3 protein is CASSQGGSGVLSYGYTF. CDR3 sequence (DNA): TGCGCCAGCAGCCAAGGGGGGTCGGGGGTTCTGAGCTATGGCTACACCTTC.